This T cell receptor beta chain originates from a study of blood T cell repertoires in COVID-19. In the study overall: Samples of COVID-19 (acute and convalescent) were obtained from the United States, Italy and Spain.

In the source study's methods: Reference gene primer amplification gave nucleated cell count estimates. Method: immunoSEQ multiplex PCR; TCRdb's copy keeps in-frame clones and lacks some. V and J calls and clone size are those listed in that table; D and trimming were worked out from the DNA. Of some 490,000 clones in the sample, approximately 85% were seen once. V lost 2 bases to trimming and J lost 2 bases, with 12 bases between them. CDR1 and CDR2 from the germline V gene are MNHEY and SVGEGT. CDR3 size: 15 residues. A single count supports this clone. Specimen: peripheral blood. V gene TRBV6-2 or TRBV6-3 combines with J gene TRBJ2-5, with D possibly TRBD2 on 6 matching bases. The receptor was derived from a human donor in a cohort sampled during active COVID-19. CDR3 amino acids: CASSYRSAGQETQYF. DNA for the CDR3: TGTGCCAGCAGTTACAGGTCGGCGGGGCAAGAGACCCAGTACTTC.